The 4 T cell receptor beta chains in this list originate from one sample, sequenced in a study of cytomegalovirus exposure and HLA in healthy donors. Primers included in the PCR were 60 Vbeta and 13 Jbeta primers. The data were produced by immunoSEQ multiplex PCR, yet TCRdb's version contains in-frame clones alone and is incomplete. The sample comprises about 160,000 clones, more than 70% of which are singletons, and approximately 1.3% rests with the top ten. Sequencing was carried out using PBMCs. The receptor source for this set is a man in his fifties or sixties in good health and CMV-seronegative.

The chain is built from TRBV9 and TRBJ2-7; unclear D gene. Germline-derived CDR1 and CDR2 are SGDLS and YYNGEE. The CDR3 covers 15 residues. Trimming shortened V by 0 bases and J by 4 bases, and 14 bases separated the two germline ends. The CDR3: CASSVAGNAEYEQYF. The CDR3 DNA follows: TGTGCCAGCAGCGTAGCGGGTAACGCTGAATACGAGCAGTACTTC.

J is TRBJ1-4 and V is TRBV28; D is possibly TRBD1 (5 bases). The V end was cut by 7 bases, the J end by 7 bases, with 16 bases between. Germline V gene data show CDR1 as MDHEN and CDR2 as SYDVKM. There are 14 residues in the CDR3. The CDR3 bases are TGTGCCAGCAATCCGCTTGGGGCTGGTGAAAAACTGTTTTTT. Amino acid sequence: CASNPLGAGEKLFF.

This chain links TRBV30 with TRBJ2-3, with 8 bases matching TRBD2. The CDR3 is 16 amino acids. Germline V lookup: CDR1 GTSNPN, CDR2 SVGIG (reference sequence). J gave up 4 bases and V 3 bases, and 12 bases lay outside the gene matches. In DNA, the CDR3 is TGTGCCTGGAGGCTTGGGAGCGGGAGAGGGGCAGATACGCAGTATTTT. Translated, it gives CAWRLGSGRGADTQYF.

The chain recombines TRBV5-4 with TRBJ2-7, with 8 bases identical to TRBD2. The trim removed 3 bases at V and 5 bases at J, leaving 10 bases unmatched. This CDR3 has 15 amino acids. CDR1 SGHNT and CDR2 YYREEE come from the germline V gene (reference sequence). The CDR3 is CASSSPGGGLDEQYF. DNA of the CDR3: TGTGCCAGCAGCTCGCCCGGGGGGGGACTCGACGAGCAGTACTTC.